Detailed here is one T cell receptor (beta chain). Its cognate antigen is unknown. An end of the junction differs from the germline gene, which may be a read error. From around 500 ng total RNA, TCR beta cDNA was generated with a primer in the constant region. What produced the TCR beta libraries was three nested multiplex PCR rounds using slightly modified ARM-PCR. TRBV1-TRBV30 forward primers paired with a C-beta reverse primer drove the first two PCR rounds, roughly 10 cycles each. TCRdb re-analysed the multiplex PCR reads in MiXCR, keeping a single row per CDR3 protein. Found here are approximately 190,000 distinct CDR3 sequences, about 85% of them singletons; the top ten hold 15% to 20%. The data belong to a study of tumor-infiltrating lymphocytes in primary liver carcinoma. Study-level findings and limits: A small share of top clones, only about 8-25%, was found in all five tumor regions.

This CDR3 contains 12 residues. Germline loops: CDR1 LGHNA, CDR2 YSLEER. Co-extraction of RNA and DNA was performed on roughly 20-31 mg of unsorted bulk tissue. Every tumor yielded five separate sampled regions. The sequenced sample was tumor tissue from primary liver carcinoma. V and J are TRBV4-3 and TRBJ2-1; D unclear. This sequence was found in a middle-aged man with primary liver carcinoma and hepatitis B virus infection. In DNA, the CDR3 is TGCACCAGCAGAGGCCCATACAATGAACAGTTCTTC. Protein sequence: CTSRGPYNEQFF.